This T cell receptor (beta chain) emerged from a study of blood T cell repertoires in COVID-19. Turning to the study itself: Samples came from the United States, Italy and Spain, spanning acute and convalescent COVID-19.

Across about two dozen US areas, participants ranged in age from roughly 18 to 89 years. Symptom resolution, clearance, or two negative PCRs marked the recovered donors of Cohort 3. As processed by the authors: Researchers report that nucleated cell counts were estimated from reference gene primer amplification. The repertoire was sequenced with immunoSEQ multiplex PCR; TCRdb's copy has only in-frame clones and lacks some. V, J and clone size reflect that table, while D and trimming were determined from the DNA. Of roughly 180,000 clones detected, roughly 83% appear once; the ten largest clones hold roughly 13%. This CDR3 comprises 14 residues. Trimming shortened V by 5 bases and J by 1 base, and 12 bases separated the two germline ends. Germline values: CDR1 WSHSY, CDR2 SAAADI.

Sequencing was performed on PBMCs or T cells enriched from blood (not recorded which). This clonotype was obtained from an older woman who had recovered from COVID-19. The J gene is TRBJ2-7, the V gene TRBV10-2; maybe TRBD2 (5 bases). The CDR3 reads CASSPSGISYEQYF. The CDR3 DNA is TGCGCCAGCAGTCCCTCCGGGATATCCTACGAGCAGTACTTC.